This TCR beta chain was identified in a study of cytomegalovirus exposure and HLA in healthy donors. Study-wide results and limits: In a later analysis, HLA-C alleles had the fewest associated TCRs, DRB1 alleles the most. The study put some 160 TCR beta chains on its list as cytomegalovirus-associated.

With 60 Vbeta and 13 Jbeta primers, the PCR was carried out. Measured with immunoSEQ multiplex PCR; TCRdb has only the in-frame clones, and not every one. Among fewer than 200,000 clones listed, roughly 80% were seen once. Germline V lookup: CDR1 MGHRA, CDR2 YSYEKL. V lost 3 bases to trimming and J lost 2 bases, with 20 bases between them. The CDR3 is 17 amino acids. On this clone itself: Its antigen is undetermined. The same CDR3 arises from other DNA sequences in this sample as well.

The rearrangement uses TRBV4-1 and TRBJ2-7, with D tentatively TRBD2 (5 bases). The sequence was collected from a woman in her twenties or thirties in good health and CMV-seropositive. Material: PBMCs. CDR3 sequence reads: CASSQAAGSLRAYEQYF. The CDR3 DNA reads as TGCGCCAGCAGCCAGGCTGCGGGTTCCCTCCGCGCCTACGAGCAGTACTTC.